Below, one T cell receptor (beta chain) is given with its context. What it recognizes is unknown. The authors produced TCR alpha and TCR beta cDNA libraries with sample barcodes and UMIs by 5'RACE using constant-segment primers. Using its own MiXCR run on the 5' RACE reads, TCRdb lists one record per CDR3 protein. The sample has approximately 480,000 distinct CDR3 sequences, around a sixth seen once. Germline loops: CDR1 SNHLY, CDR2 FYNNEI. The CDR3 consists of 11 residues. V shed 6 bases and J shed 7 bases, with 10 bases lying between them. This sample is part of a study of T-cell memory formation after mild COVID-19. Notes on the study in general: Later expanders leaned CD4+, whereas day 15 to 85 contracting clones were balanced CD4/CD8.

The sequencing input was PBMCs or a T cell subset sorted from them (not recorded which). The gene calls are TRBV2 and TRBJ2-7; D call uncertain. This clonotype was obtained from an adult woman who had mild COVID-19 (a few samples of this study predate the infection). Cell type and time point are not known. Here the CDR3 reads CASSPLREQYF. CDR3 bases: TGTGCCAGCAGCCCACTTCGAGAGCAGTACTTC.